This T cell receptor beta chain stems from a study of blood T cell repertoires in COVID-19. The method was immunoSEQ multiplex PCR; TCRdb's version includes in-frame clones alone and lacks a portion of them. This sample yields about 73,000 clones, of which 65% to 85% are seen a single time; under 3% belongs to the top ten. J was trimmed by 5 bases and V by 1 base; bases with no gene match: 7. The CDR3 consists of 16 residues. CDR1 is MGHDK and CDR2 is SYGVNS in the germline V gene. The source is a man of 80 years or more with active or convalescent COVID-19. The chain uses TRBV25-1 and TRBJ2-2; the match to TRBD1 covers 7 bases. What was sequenced was peripheral blood. The CDR3 region is CASSESGNRGTGELFF. The CDR3 DNA is TGTGCCAGCAGTGAATCGGGTAACAGGGGAACCGGGGAGCTGTTTTTT.